In this sample, the clone carrying this TCR beta chain turned up a few times. Previously described methods and listed TCR primers were employed for the bulk TCR libraries. Via MiXCR, TCRdb re-called the PCR reads, giving one row per CDR3 protein. Here the sample spans 70,000 to 90,000 distinct CDR3 sequences, roughly a fifth being singletons. This sample was included in a study of molecular identifiers for immune sequencing clone quantification. The J segment lost 3 bases and the V segment lost 2 bases, leaving 4 bases of the junction unmatched. The germline V gene encodes CDR1 SNHLY and CDR2 FYNNEI. The CDR3 extends over 16 amino acids.

V gene TRBV2 combines with J gene TRBJ2-1; TRBD2 matches 10 bases. The receptor was isolated from a human donor in good health. Some libraries in this study had Jurkat cell RNA spiked in. The source material was naive CD8+ T cells from blood, with Jurkat cell RNA spiked in. The subset here: FACS-sorted CD8+CD4-CCR7+CD45RA+ naive T cells. The CDR3 coding sequence is TGTGCCAGCAGTGAAAGGCCTAGCGGGAGCTACAATGAGCAGTTCTTC. It is translated as CASSERPSGSYNEQFF. Supplemented by reference TRBV2 and TRBJ2-1, the full variable domain reads EPEVTQTPSHQVTQMGQEVILRCVPISNHLYFYWYRQILGQKVEFLVSFYNNEISEKSEIFDDQFSVERPDGSNFTLKIRSTKLEDSAMYFCASSERPSGSYNEQFFGPGTRLTVL.